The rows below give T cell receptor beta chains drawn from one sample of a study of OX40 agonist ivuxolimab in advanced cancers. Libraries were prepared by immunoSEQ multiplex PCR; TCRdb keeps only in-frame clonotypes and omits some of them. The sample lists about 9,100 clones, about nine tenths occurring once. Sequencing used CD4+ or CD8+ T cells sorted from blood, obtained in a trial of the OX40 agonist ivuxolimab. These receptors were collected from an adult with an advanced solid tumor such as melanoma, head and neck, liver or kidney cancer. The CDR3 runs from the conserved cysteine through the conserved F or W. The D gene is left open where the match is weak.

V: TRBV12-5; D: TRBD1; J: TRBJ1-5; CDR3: CASGSQGWYQPQHF
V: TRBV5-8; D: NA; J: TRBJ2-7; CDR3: CASSPEDRWDF
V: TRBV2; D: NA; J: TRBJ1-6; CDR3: CASIGQLNSPLHF
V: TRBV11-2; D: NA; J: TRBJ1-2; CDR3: CASSLGRENYGYTF
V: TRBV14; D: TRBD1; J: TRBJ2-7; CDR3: CASSPDRGGPYEQYF
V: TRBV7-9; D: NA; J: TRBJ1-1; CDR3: CASSRLGVEAFF
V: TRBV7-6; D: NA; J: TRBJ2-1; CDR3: CASSLGANEQFF
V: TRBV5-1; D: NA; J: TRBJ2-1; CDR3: CASSFWGDEQFF
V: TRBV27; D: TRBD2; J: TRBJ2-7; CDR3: CASSLSTSGAPQYF
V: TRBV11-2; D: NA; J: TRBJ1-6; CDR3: CASSGGEDYSPSPLHF
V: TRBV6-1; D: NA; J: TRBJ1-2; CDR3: CASSGLLIYGYTF
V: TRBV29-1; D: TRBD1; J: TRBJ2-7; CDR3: CSVLLSYGTGIHEQYF
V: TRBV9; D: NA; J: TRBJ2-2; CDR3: CASSTQLGFELFF
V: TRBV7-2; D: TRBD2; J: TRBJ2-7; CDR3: CASSLLAGSSYEQYF
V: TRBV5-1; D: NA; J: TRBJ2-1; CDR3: CASSLVDAGYNEQFF
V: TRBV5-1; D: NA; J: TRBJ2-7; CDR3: CASSEGAVDPTGQYF
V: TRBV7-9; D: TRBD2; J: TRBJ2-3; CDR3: CASSRALAGGRGTDTQYF
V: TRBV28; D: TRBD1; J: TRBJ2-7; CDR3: CASSFPLQGTPYEQYF
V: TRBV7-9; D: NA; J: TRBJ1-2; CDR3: CASSFRADNNYGYTF
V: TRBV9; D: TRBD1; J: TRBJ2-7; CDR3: CASSASPGTGRYEQYF
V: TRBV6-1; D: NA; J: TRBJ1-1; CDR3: CASSEVGGGAAEAFF
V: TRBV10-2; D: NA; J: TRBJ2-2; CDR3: CASSVRQGIPGELFF
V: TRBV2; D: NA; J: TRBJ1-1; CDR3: CASRATYLGGEAFF
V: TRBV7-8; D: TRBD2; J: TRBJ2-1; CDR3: CASSMTSGGADEQFF
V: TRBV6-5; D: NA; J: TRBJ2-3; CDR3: CASSYRTAGTDTQYF
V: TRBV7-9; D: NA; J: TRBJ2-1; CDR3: CASSLESGSSYNEQFF
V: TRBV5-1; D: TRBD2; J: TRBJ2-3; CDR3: CASSLDWRGGGSTDTQYF
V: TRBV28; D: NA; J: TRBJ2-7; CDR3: CASSLRQNEQYF
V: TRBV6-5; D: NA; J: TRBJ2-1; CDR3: CASGGFSYNEQFF
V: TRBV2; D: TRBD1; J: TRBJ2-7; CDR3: CASSEVWGQARTGPAYEQYF
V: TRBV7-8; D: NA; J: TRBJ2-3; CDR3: CASSPDRYTDTQYF
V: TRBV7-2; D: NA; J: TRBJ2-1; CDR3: CASTLSSSYNEQFF
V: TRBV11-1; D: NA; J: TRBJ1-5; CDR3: CASSSGWASNQPQHF
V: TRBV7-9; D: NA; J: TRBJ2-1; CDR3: CASSLVAPGPFF
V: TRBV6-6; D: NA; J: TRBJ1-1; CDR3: CASILAGGFGTEAFF
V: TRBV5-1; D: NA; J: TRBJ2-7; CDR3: CASSTSGAYEQYF
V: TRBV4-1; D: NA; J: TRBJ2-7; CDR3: CASSQVPDPADYEQYF
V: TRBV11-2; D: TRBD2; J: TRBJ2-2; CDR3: CASSQGTSGITGELFF
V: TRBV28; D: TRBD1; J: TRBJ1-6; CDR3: CASSFRDSYNSPLHF
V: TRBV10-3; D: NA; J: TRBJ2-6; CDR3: CAISDVRVGPGANVLTF
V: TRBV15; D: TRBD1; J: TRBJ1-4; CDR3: CATSGDRGANEKLFF
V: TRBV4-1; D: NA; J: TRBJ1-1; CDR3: CASSQEPGREAFF
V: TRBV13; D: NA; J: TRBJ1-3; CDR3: CASSEGSVLPNTIYF
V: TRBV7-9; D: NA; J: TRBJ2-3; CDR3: CASTYWAQTQYF
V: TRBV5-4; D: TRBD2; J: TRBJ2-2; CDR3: CASSSGLAGYTGELFF
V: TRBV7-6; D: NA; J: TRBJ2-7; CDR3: CASSPLGEMVYEQYF
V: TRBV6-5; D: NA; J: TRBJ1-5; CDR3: CASSYSAIGAGQPQHF
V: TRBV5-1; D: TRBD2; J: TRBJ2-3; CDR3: CASSWTPSRGSTDTQYF
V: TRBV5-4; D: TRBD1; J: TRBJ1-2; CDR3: CASSDDPGTGGDGYTF
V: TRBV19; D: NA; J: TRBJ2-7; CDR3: CASSSGLEQYF
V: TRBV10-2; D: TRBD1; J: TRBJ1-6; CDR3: CASTFRTGGVGSPLHF
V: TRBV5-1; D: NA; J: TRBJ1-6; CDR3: CASRWDGSNSPLHF
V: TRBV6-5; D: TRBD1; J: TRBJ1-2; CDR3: CASRPDRGNGYTF